Reported below is one T cell receptor (beta chain). These data originate in a study of cytomegalovirus exposure and HLA in healthy donors. With 60 Vbeta and 13 Jbeta primers, the PCR was carried out. Profiled with immunoSEQ multiplex PCR; TCRdb holds only in-frame clones, not every one. Among more than 130,000 clones, more than 75% were seen once, and the ten largest hold around 3.7%. With 6 bases clipped from V and 2 bases from J, the junction kept 7 bases outside the gene matches. There are 15 residues in the CDR3. The V gene's germline CDR1 is SNHLY and CDR2 FYNNEI. The rearrangement links TRBV2 to TRBJ2-1; 7 nucleotides agree with TRBD2. This receptor was obtained from a man between 18 and 29 years old in good health and CMV-seronegative. The sequenced sample was PBMCs. The CDR3 here is CASRKRGPTYNEQFF. CDR3 in DNA: TGTGCCAGCAGAAAGCGGGGCCCCACCTACAATGAGCAGTTCTTC.